The following is a T cell receptor (beta chain) sequence with its context. This clonotype is labeled medium-sized (0.01 to 0.1%). Which antigen it targets is not known. Base qualities are not recorded, but no much larger clone differs from it by a single base. These data originate in a study of human T cells and chemical hapten exposure (dated by TCRdb to the early 2020s). Some background on the complete study: Libraries were combined into a pool for sequencing, and differences in TCR yield between samples came mainly from small differences in library volumes within the pool. Each blood RNA sample was used to sequence both TCR alpha and TCR beta chains. This study followed changes in the peripheral blood TCR repertoire in vivo during primary and secondary sensitization of alopecia patients to the hapten diphenylcyclopropenone (DPC). General conclusions and limits of the study: No change with DPC sensitization was found in the number of TCRs above 1 in 1000 frequency, and no evidence of global repertoire structure alterations was found. After repeated subsampling, the strength of the expansion versus patch-test correlation and the threshold at which it became significant changed.

This sample's time point label indicates: healthy volunteer bleed at 2 weeks. Total RNA was extracted from unfractionated whole blood collected in Tempus Blood RNA tubes. As TCR sequencing controls, five or six healthy volunteers were used, with blood taken at day 0, 2 weeks and 6 weeks. Counted from cysteine to phenylalanine, this CDR3 has 12 amino acids. The entry retains the CDR3 DNA only, 36 bases that are in frame from base 1. A distance of 9 bases separates the germline ends of V and J, which lose 4 bases and 6 bases respectively. The CDR1 and CDR2 encoded by the germline V gene are SGHDN and FVKESK. The library was built by means of RACE. Sequencing used a NextSeq 500. During library preparation, unique molecular identifiers were attached to individual cDNA molecules so that TCRs could be counted quantitatively and reproducibly. The authors processed their data as follows. A median of approximately 96,000 TCRs per sample was observed, with a range of about 23,224 to 690,600. V, J and CDR3 annotation of the TCR reads was performed with the Decombinator software suite. For the PS versus PT1 abundance plots, all samples were subsampled to the same number of TCRs (28,000). TCRs were defined as expanded if absent before sensitization and observed at least eight times at the 2-week time point. The public reads were run again by TCRdb, first through fastp at Q25 and then through MiXCR, and only productive beta chains were kept. Identical CDR3 protein sequences are pooled into one entry, listed with their most common genes and DNA. None of the V and J calls come from the authors' own analysis; TCRdb made them. The sample records roughly 30,000 distinct CDR3 sequences, 7% to 8.5% of which are singletons. The top ten clonotypes cover 9.9% of the sample.

The sample was whole blood. The receptor was derived from a human donor in good health. Some clones in this sample may be carry-over from other donors' samples. The chain uses TRBV14 and TRBJ1-1, with the identity of the D gene unclear. The encoded CDR3 is CASSRGFAEAFF. The DNA reads as follows: TGTGCCAGCAGCCGGGGATTCGCTGAAGCTTTCTTT.